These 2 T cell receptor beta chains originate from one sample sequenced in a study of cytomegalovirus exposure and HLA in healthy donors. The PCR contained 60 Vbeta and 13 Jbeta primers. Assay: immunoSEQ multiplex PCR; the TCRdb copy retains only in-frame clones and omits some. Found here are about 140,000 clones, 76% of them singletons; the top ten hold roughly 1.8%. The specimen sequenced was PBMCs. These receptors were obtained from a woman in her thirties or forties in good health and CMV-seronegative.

The CDR3 coding sequence is TGTGCCAGCAGCTTGGGGGTCTACCCAGGGGGCAATCAGCCCCAGCATTTT. It encodes CASSLGVYPGGNQPQHF. The chain carries TRBV5-8 and TRBJ1-5, with D perhaps TRBD1 (6 bases). Per germline, CDR1 SGHTS and CDR2 YDEGEE. This CDR3 comprises 17 residues. The ends were cut back, 0 bases at V and 2 bases at J, with 15 bases in the middle.

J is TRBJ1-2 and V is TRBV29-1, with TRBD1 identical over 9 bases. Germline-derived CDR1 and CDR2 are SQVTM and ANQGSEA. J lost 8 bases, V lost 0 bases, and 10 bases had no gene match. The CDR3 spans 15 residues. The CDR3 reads CSVEESGQGIYGYTF. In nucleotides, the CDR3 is TGCAGCGTTGAAGAGAGTGGACAGGGGATTTACGGCTACACCTTC.